Listed below are T cell receptor beta chains from one sample, sequenced in a study of blood T cells in healthy people across ages. TCRdb redid the calling of the 5' RACE reads with MiXCR, one entry per CDR3 protein. The sample has about 1,800,000 distinct CDR3 sequences, 28% seen once; the top ten hold less than 9.5%. Material: blood. These receptors came from a woman aged 25-40 years in good health. CDR3s include the opening cysteine and the closing phenylalanine or tryptophan. The order of the fields is clone size, J gene, D gene, V gene, CDR3 protein, CDR3 DNA. The D gene is left open where the match is weak. Clone size, where shown, is once, few, many, or a class for clones that have expanded.

- | TRBJ2-2 | TRBD2 | TRBV18 | CASSEEGLAERTGELFF | TGTGCCAGCTCCGAGGAAGGACTAGCGGAGAGGACCGGGGAGCTGTTTTTT
few | TRBJ2-7 | TRBD1 | TRBV15 | CATSRGTGGESEQYF | TGTGCCACCAGCAGAGGGACAGGGGGGGAAAGCGAGCAGTACTTC
- | TRBJ2-7 | TRBD1 | TRBV5-1 | CASSPTGTDTYEQYF | TGCGCCAGCAGCCCCACCGGGACAGACACCTACGAGCAGTACTTC
- | TRBJ2-5 | TRBD1 | TRBV18 | CASSPQGAHGETQYF | TGTGCCAGCTCACCCCAGGGGGCCCACGGAGAGACCCAGTACTTC
few | TRBJ2-3 | - | TRBV6-1 | CASGMASVADTQYF | TGTGCCAGCGGGATGGCATCTGTGGCAGATACGCAGTATTTT
- | TRBJ2-1 | - | TRBV20-1 | CSASTRANEQFF | TGCAGTGCCTCGACTAGAGCCAATGAGCAGTTCTTC
many | TRBJ2-7 | - | TRBV6-5 | CASSYRNSYEQYF | TGTGCCAGCAGTTACCGAAACTCCTACGAGCAGTACTTC
- | TRBJ2-4 | - | TRBV7-8 | CASSLPGPRPGIQYF | TGTGCCAGCAGCTTACCGGGCCCCCGGCCCGGCATTCAGTACTTC
many | TRBJ2-7 | TRBD1 | TRBV20-1 | CSARDLTGGYEQYF | TGCAGTGCTAGAGATCTTACAGGGGGCTACGAGCAGTACTTC
once | TRBJ2-2 | TRBD2 | TRBV11-2 | CASSLRLAGENTGDLFF | TGTGCCAGCAGCTTACGGCTAGCGGGGGAGAACACCGGGGATCTGTTTTTT
- | TRBJ2-3 | - | TRBV5-1 | CASSLAPKSGRPSTDTQYF | TGCGCCAGCAGCTTGGCCCCTAAAAGCGGCCGACCAAGCACAGATACGCAGTATTTT
once | TRBJ1-5 | - | TRBV6-2/TRBV6-3 | CASSYNPRPQHF | TGTGCCAGCAGTTACAACCCCAGGCCCCAGCATTTT
- | TRBJ2-1 | TRBD2 | TRBV28 | CAGGTSGSNEQFF | TGTGCCGGCGGGACTAGCGGTTCCAATGAGCAGTTCTTC
- | TRBJ2-1 | - | TRBV6-2/TRBV6-3 | CAIKSVGGSYGETQFF | TGTGCCATCAAGTCCGTGGGAGGATCTTACGGAGAGACCCAGTTCTTC
- | TRBJ1-1 | TRBD1 | TRBV7-2 | CASSLVTGGGGTEAFF | TGTGCCAGCAGCTTAGTCACAGGGGGCGGCGGGACTGAAGCTTTCTTT
- | TRBJ2-3 | TRBD2 | TRBV5-5 | CASSLRGGANTQYF | TGTGCCAGCAGCTTGCGCGGGGGGGCAAATACGCAGTATTTT
many | TRBJ2-3 | - | TRBV20-1 | CSARKGSSTDTQYF | TGCAGTGCTAGAAAGGGATCTAGCACAGATACGCAGTATTTT
many | TRBJ2-7 | - | TRBV6-5 | CASSPYPGRYSYEQYF | TGTGCCAGCAGTCCCTACCCGGGTCGCTACTCCTACGAGCAGTACTTC
few | TRBJ1-5 | TRBD1 | TRBV7-8 | CASSLEDRGPLNQPQHF | TGTGCCAGCAGCTTAGAAGACAGGGGCCCACTTAATCAGCCCCAGCATTTT
few | TRBJ2-5 | - | TRBV5-1 | CASSLGQGFAQETQYF | TGCGCCAGCAGCTTGGGCCAGGGGTTCGCACAAGAGACCCAGTACTTC
few | TRBJ2-2 | - | TRBV6-1 | CASTFRGTGELFF | TGTGCCAGCACGTTCAGGGGTACCGGGGAGCTGTTTTTT
- | TRBJ1-4 | - | TRBV20-1 | CSAALKMGANEKLFF | TGCAGTGCGGCCCTCAAAATGGGAGCTAATGAAAAACTGTTTTTT
few | TRBJ1-6 | - | TRBV27 | CASSLAGAYNSPLHF | TGTGCCAGCAGTTTAGCGGGGGCCTATAATTCACCCCTCCACTTT
once | TRBJ1-2 | - | TRBV12-5 | CASVQTGSYGYTF | TGTGCTAGTGTCCAAACGGGGAGTTATGGCTACACCTTC
few | TRBJ1-5 | - | TRBV5-5 | CASSFGVNSNQPQHF | TGTGCCAGCAGCTTCGGAGTGAATAGCAATCAGCCCCAGCATTTT
- | TRBJ2-1 | TRBD2 | TRBV6-2/TRBV6-3 | CASRGTSGSRNEQFF | TGTGCCAGCAGGGGGACTAGCGGGAGTCGGAATGAGCAGTTCTTC
- | TRBJ2-5 | - | TRBV20-1 | CSAREGRGGETQYF | TGCAGTGCTAGAGAAGGCAGGGGTGGGGAGACCCAGTACTTC
- | TRBJ2-7 | TRBD2 | TRBV7-2 | CAGTRTSGRTEEQYF | TGTGCCGGCACTAGGACTAGCGGGAGGACAGAGGAGCAGTACTTC
few | TRBJ1-2 | - | TRBV5-5 | CASSESPRDGPYGYTF | TGTGCCAGCAGCGAGTCCCCGCGGGACGGCCCCTATGGCTACACCTTC
many | TRBJ2-1 | - | TRBV12-3/TRBV12-4 | CASSDLYDFSYNEQFF | TGTGCCAGCAGCGATCTCTACGACTTCTCCTACAATGAGCAGTTCTTC
many | TRBJ1-2 | - | TRBV6-1 | CASSDPTLSGNYGYTF | TGTGCCAGCAGTGATCCTACTCTGTCAGGGAACTATGGCTACACCTTC
- | TRBJ2-7 | - | TRBV28 | CASSLDSSICEQYF | TGTGCCAGCAGTTTAGACTCCTCGATCTGCGAGCAGTACTTC
- | TRBJ1-2 | - | TRBV28 | CATTWGGGNYGYTF | TGTGCCACCACCTGGGGTGGGGGGAACTATGGCTACACCTTC
- | TRBJ1-1 | - | TRBV29-1 | CSVTVGRGGTEAFF | TGCAGCGTGACGGTCGGACGGGGTGGGACTGAAGCTTTCTTT
many | TRBJ2-3 | TRBD2 | TRBV7-2 | CASSVTGLATDTQYF | TGTGCCAGCAGCGTAACGGGACTAGCAACAGATACGCAGTATTTT
- | TRBJ2-4 | TRBD2 | TRBV20-1 | CSAIGARGRPEQYF | TGCAGTGCTATAGGGGCACGCGGGAGACCTGAGCAGTACTTC
few | TRBJ2-7 | - | TRBV7-2 | CASSLVTRDEQYF | TGTGCCAGCAGCTTAGTAACGCGGGACGAGCAGTACTTC
few | TRBJ2-2 | - | TRBV7-2 | CASSFEGPNTGELFF | TGTGCCAGCAGCTTCGAGGGTCCGAACACCGGGGAGCTGTTTTTT
- | TRBJ1-1 | TRBD1 | TRBV20-1 | CSAKDRRTNTEAFF | TGCAGTGCTAAGGACAGGCGAACGAACACTGAAGCTTTCTTT
- | TRBJ1-2 | - | TRBV7-2 | CASSLASTGVNYGYTF | TGTGCCAGCAGCTTAGCGAGCACAGGAGTCAACTATGGCTACACCTTC
many | TRBJ2-7 | TRBD1 | TRBV9 | CASSEGATYEQYF | TGTGCCAGCAGTGAGGGGGCGACCTACGAGCAGTACTTC
- | TRBJ1-4 | - | TRBV10-3 | CAISESQGQGSEKLFF | TGTGCCATCAGTGAGTCCCAAGGGCAGGGAAGTGAAAAACTGTTTTTT
- | TRBJ2-7 | TRBD1 | TRBV9 | CASSVTSGQVAEQYF | TGTGCCAGCAGCGTAACGTCTGGACAGGTGGCCGAGCAGTACTTC
few | TRBJ2-5 | TRBD2 | TRBV20-1 | CSARDRSSGDGETQYF | TGCAGTGCTAGAGATCGATCTAGCGGGGACGGGGAGACCCAGTACTTC
- | TRBJ1-5 | - | TRBV2 | CASTGGPYSNQPQHF | TGTGCCAGCACCGGGGGACCCTATAGCAATCAGCCCCAGCATTTT
few | TRBJ2-7 | TRBD1 | TRBV7-2 | CAGSGTGLYEQYF | TGTGCCGGCAGCGGGACAGGGCTCTACGAGCAGTACTTC
- | TRBJ1-5 | - | TRBV29-1 | CSVGGINQPQHF | TGCAGCGTAGGGGGAATCAATCAGCCCCAGCATTTT
- | TRBJ1-6 | - | TRBV11-2 | CASSLVGRRDSPLHF | TGTGCCAGCAGCTTAGTCGGCCGCCGGGATTCACCCCTCCACTTT
- | TRBJ2-7 | TRBD1 | TRBV28 | CASARGPSYEQYF | TGTGCCAGCGCCAGGGGGCCATCCTACGAGCAGTACTTC
few | TRBJ2-1 | TRBD2 | TRBV20-1 | CSARSSGNYNEQFF | TGCAGTGCTAGGTCTAGCGGGAATTACAATGAGCAGTTCTTC
- | TRBJ2-7 | TRBD2 | TRBV6-5 | CASSHSLAGTYEQYF | TGTGCCAGCAGTCACTCACTAGCGGGAACCTACGAGCAGTACTTC
- | TRBJ2-3 | TRBD1 | TRBV6-1 | CATPGQGRDTQYF | TGTGCCACCCCGGGACAGGGTAGGGATACGCAGTATTTT
- | TRBJ1-2 | - | TRBV6-5 | CASSYRWRVNYGYTF | TGTGCCAGCAGTTACCGCTGGAGGGTTAACTATGGCTACACCTTC
few | TRBJ2-3 | TRBD2 | TRBV27 | CASSPRLAGGPDTQYF | TGTGCCAGCAGTCCTCGACTAGCGGGGGGGCCAGATACGCAGTATTTT
- | TRBJ2-1 | - | TRBV29-1 | CIVENNEQFF | TGCATCGTAGAAAACAATGAGCAGTTCTTC